This TCR beta chain is drawn from a study of a mutant IDH1 vaccine in newly diagnosed glioma. Study information: Each patient was administered eight vaccinations, scheduled in weeks 1, 3, 5, 7, 11, 15, 19 and 23. The start of vaccination came 4-6 weeks after radiotherapy alone, or with temozolomide cycles. Study-wide results and caveats: Pseudoprogression looked unconnected to shifts in top peripheral T cell clonotypes.

As for time point: week 5, during vaccination. The study gave 300 ug of mutant IDH1 20-mer peptide per vaccine dose, with topical imiquimod. This clone turned up a few times. As yet, its antigen is unknown. The germline gives CDR1 SGHNT, CDR2 YYREEE (reference sequence). V was pared by 3 bases and J by 0 bases, with 7 bases of the junction left unmatched. The CDR3 totals 16 residues. Assay: immunoSEQ multiplex PCR; the TCRdb copy retains only in-frame clones and omits some. The repertoire holds nearly 30,000 clones, with about 90% as singletons. This chain links TRBV5-4 with TRBJ2-7; TRBD2 matches 9 bases. This sample comprised peripheral blood mononuclear cells (PBMCs), obtained from a glioma patient whose treatment included an IDH1 peptide vaccine. The sequence came from a woman between 35 and 50 years old with glioma. Some clones in this sample may be carry-over from other donors' samples. Here the CDR3 DNA reads TGTGCCAGCAGCTCTTCCACTAGCGGGTACTCCTACGAGCAGTACTTC. Translated, it gives CASSSSTSGYSYEQYF.